Below are 14 T cell receptor beta chains sequenced from a single sample in a study of cytomegalovirus exposure and HLA in healthy donors. Produced via immunoSEQ multiplex PCR; TCRdb's table is partial and in-frame only. The profile shows around 180,000 clones, around four fifths of them singletons. Sequencing used PBMCs. These receptors originate from a man aged 18 to 30 in good health and CMV-seropositive.

This rearrangement joins TRBV19 to TRBJ2-1; 11 bases agree with TRBD2. This CDR3 region has 16 residues. V lost 5 bases, J lost 4 bases, and 7 bases stayed unmatched. In germline, CDR1 is LNHDA, CDR2 SQIVND (reference sequence). CDR3 residues: CASSPRLAGGYNEQFF. The CDR3 DNA sequence: TGTGCCAGTAGTCCCCGGCTAGCGGGGGGATACAATGAGCAGTTCTTC.

This rearrangement joins TRBV30 to TRBJ2-7; 8 nucleotides align to TRBD2. The ends lost 3 bases at V and 2 bases at J; junction bases unmatched: 9. CDR1 and CDR2 (germline): GTSNPN, SVGIG (reference sequence). The CDR3 has 15 amino acids. For the CDR3, the DNA is TGTGCCTGGAGCGTATTCGGTAGCGGGGCCTACGAGCAGTACTTC. Amino acid sequence: CAWSVFGSGAYEQYF.

This sequence joins TRBV7-2 and TRBJ2-1; TRBD2 agrees at 7 bases. This CDR3 is built from 11 residues. Germline V gives CDR1 SGHTA, CDR2 FQGNSA. V gave up 2 bases and J gave up 15 bases; unmatched junction bases: 4. The CDR3, as DNA: TGTGCCAGCAGCTTAAGCGGGGCTGGGTTCTTC. It codes for CASSLSGAGFF.

This rearrangement joins TRBV7-7 to TRBJ2-5, with D perhaps matching TRBD2 (6 bases). The CDR3 sequence is 14 residues long. V was trimmed by 5 bases and J by 5 bases, leaving 15 bases between them. Germline V lookup: CDR1 SSHAT, CDR2 FNYEAQ (reference sequence). The CDR3 is CASSPLRAGETQYF. As DNA, the CDR3 is TGTGCCAGCAGCCCCCTAAGGGCGGGGGAGACCCAGTACTTC.

V gene TRBV6-5 combines with J gene TRBJ2-7; possibly TRBD2 for D (6 bases). The CDR3 is made up of 13 amino acids. CDR1 MNHEY and CDR2 SVGAGI come from the germline V gene. V was shortened by 6 bases and J by 6 bases, with 15 bases between the two germline ends. CDR3 in amino acids: CASRFLAVAEQYF. The CDR3 DNA is TGTGCCAGCAGATTTTTAGCGGTAGCCGAGCAGTACTTC.

The chain uses TRBV6-4 and TRBJ1-1, with D maybe TRBD1 (6 bases). Germline-derived CDR1 and CDR2 are MRHNA and SNTAGT. V lost 4 bases to trimming and J lost 4 bases, with 16 bases between them. CDR3 size: 15 residues. This CDR3 reads CASSASAGEGTEAFF. The CDR3 bases are TGTGCCAGCAGTGCCTCGGCAGGGGAGGGCACTGAAGCTTTCTTT.

In its sample, this clone was seen once. This rearrangement joins TRBV7-2 to TRBJ2-1; D is unclear. This CDR3 has 12 amino acids. The germline V gene has CDR1 SGHTA and CDR2 FQGNSA. Trimming pared 5 bases from V and 9 bases from J, leaving 11 bases between. CDR3 sequence: CASSLTRGEQFF. For the CDR3, the DNA is TGTGCCAGCAGCCTTACCCGAGGTGAGCAGTTCTTC.

CDR3 sequence (DNA): TGTGCCAGCAGCACGGGTAACTATGGCTACACCTTC. Translation: CASSTGNYGYTF. This chain connects TRBV27 to TRBJ1-2; D is unclear. This CDR3 is 12 amino acids long. Trimming took 6 bases from V and 1 from J, leaving 6 bases between them. CDR1 and CDR2 from the germline V gene are MNHEY and SMNVEV (reference sequence).

The CDR3 here is CASSLWSSLAFEQYF. CDR3 DNA sequence: TGTGCCAGCAGTTTATGGTCTTCCCTAGCTTTCGAGCAGTACTTC. V and J are TRBV27 and TRBJ2-7; possibly TRBD2 for D (5 bases). Deletions cut 1 base from V and 6 bases from J, with 16 bases between. There are 15 residues in the CDR3. The V gene's germline CDR1 is MNHEY and CDR2 SMNVEV (reference sequence).

The chain recombines TRBV7-2 with TRBJ2-5, with 8 bases identical to TRBD1. J gave up 4 bases and V 3 bases, and 4 bases lay outside the gene matches. In germline, CDR1 is SGHTA, CDR2 FQGNSA. The CDR3 extends over 14 amino acids. In DNA, the CDR3 is TGTGCCAGCAGCTTTGGGACAGGCCTAGAGACCCAGTACTTC. This translates into CASSFGTGLETQYF.

The rearrangement uses TRBV18 and TRBJ2-7, with TRBD2 identical over 10 bases. Trimming removed 1 base from V and 9 bases from J; junction bases left unmatched: 9. The CDR3 runs 15 residues. In germline, CDR1 is KGHSH, CDR2 LQKENI. The CDR3 here is CASSPLGLAGDRQYF. The CDR3, as DNA: TGTGCCAGCTCACCACTAGGTCTAGCGGGAGACCGGCAGTACTTC. The whole variable domain, filled in from reference TRBV18 and TRBJ2-7, reads NAGVMQNPRHLVRRRGQEARLRCSPMKGHSHVYWYRQLPEEGLKFMVYLQKENIIDESGMPKERFSAEFPKEGPSILRIQQVVRGDSAAYFCASSPLGLAGDRQYFGPGTRLTVT.

This chain uses TRBV27 with TRBJ2-7, with 11 bases lining up with TRBD2. V shed 5 bases, J shed 4 bases, and the junction held 4 bases outside the gene matches. Germline V CDR1 and CDR2: MNHEY, SMNVEV (reference sequence). The CDR3 has 14 residues. CDR3 residues: CASSPLAGGYEQYF. The DNA of the CDR3 is TGTGCCAGCAGTCCCCTAGCGGGAGGTTACGAGCAGTACTTC.

The chain carries TRBV27 and TRBJ2-1, with 9 nucleotides matching TRBD2. Germline loops: CDR1 MNHEY, CDR2 SMNVEV (reference sequence). Unmatched junction bases numbered 1, after V lost 4 bases and J lost 0 bases. This CDR3 spans 15 amino acids. This chain's CDR3 is CASSYSGSSYNEQFF. Here the CDR3 DNA reads TGTGCCAGCAGTTATAGCGGGAGCTCCTACAATGAGCAGTTCTTC.

This rearrangement joins TRBV5-1 to TRBJ2-2, with 10 bases lining up with TRBD1. The V and J ends lost 9 bases and 0 bases, in that order; junction bases with no gene match: 11. The germline CDR1 and CDR2 sequences are SGHRS and YFSETQ. The CDR3 runs 17 residues. CDR3 nucleotide sequence: TGCGCCACAAAGACCGGACAGGGGGGGACGAACACCGGGGAGCTGTTTTTT. The encoded protein is CATKTGQGGTNTGELFF.